This TCR beta chain was identified during a study of shared clonotypes between healthy human individuals. The assay was immunoSEQ multiplex PCR, and TCRdb's table has in-frame clones only and misses some. Among roughly 500,000 clones listed, roughly 83% were seen once. Germline V gene lookup returns CDR1 KGHSH and CDR2 LQKENI. V gave up 6 bases and J gave up 6 bases, with 11 bases separating them. This CDR3 has 13 amino acids. V is TRBV18 and J is TRBJ1-4; weak D call: TRBD1 (6 bases). The sample consisted of PBMCs. The sequence came from a woman aged 40 to 49 in good health. Some clones in this sample may be carry-over from other donors' samples. CDR3 region: CASSMGADEKLFF. The CDR3, as DNA: TGTGCCAGCTCCATGGGGGCGGATGAAAAACTGTTTTTT.